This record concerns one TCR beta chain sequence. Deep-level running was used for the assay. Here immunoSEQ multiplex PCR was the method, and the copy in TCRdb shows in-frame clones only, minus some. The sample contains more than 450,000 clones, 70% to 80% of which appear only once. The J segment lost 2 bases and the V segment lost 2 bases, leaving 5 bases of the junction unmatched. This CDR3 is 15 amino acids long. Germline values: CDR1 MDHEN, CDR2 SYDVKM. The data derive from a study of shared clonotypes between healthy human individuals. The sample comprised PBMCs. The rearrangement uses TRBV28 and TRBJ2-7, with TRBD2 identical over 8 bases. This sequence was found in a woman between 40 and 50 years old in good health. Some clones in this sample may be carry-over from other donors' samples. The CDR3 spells CASSLAGGLTYEQYF. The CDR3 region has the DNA TGTGCCAGCAGTTTAGCGGGAGGCCTCACCTACGAGCAGTACTTC.